This T cell receptor beta chain was sequenced during a study of glioma-infiltrating T cells after dendritic cell vaccination. Across the whole study: Patients had newly diagnosed or recurrent glioblastoma and received dendritic cell vaccines.

Produced via immunoSEQ multiplex PCR; TCRdb's table is partial and in-frame only. The sample has roughly 70,000 clones; about four fifths are singletons. CDR3 length: 15 residues. With 2 bases clipped from V and 2 bases from J, the junction kept 4 bases outside the gene matches. The germline CDR1 and CDR2 sequences are MNHNY and SVGAGI (reference sequence). V usage is TRBV6-6 and J usage is TRBJ2-5; TRBD1 aligns across 8 bases. The sample consisted of blood, taken before dendritic cell vaccination. This TCR was sampled from a human donor with glioblastoma. This chain's CDR3 is CASSYQGAGQETQYF. The CDR3 DNA is TGTGCCAGCAGTTACCAGGGGGCAGGTCAAGAGACCCAGTACTTC.